The 26 T cell receptor beta chains in this list originate from one sample, sequenced in a study of CD8 T cells in ankylosing spondylitis (dated by TCRdb to the late 2010s). The full study reports these points: Blood from ankylosing spondylitis patients appeared to be characterized by a TCR beta motif made up of several highly homologous amino acid variants.

Their antigens are not known. Library preparation used 5' RACE. The sample was run on an Illumina HiSeq 2500. TCRdb reprocessing: public reads trimmed at Q25 with fastp, clones called with MiXCR, in-frame beta chains kept. For every CDR3 protein sequence, its rows merge into one entry that carries the most common genes and DNA. The sample table lists 220,000 or so distinct CDR3 sequences, roughly 18% of them with a count of one. The top ten clonotypes cover under 55% of the sample. The sequencing input was blood, either unsorted or a sorted T cell fraction (not recorded which). The receptors shown here come from a male donor with ankylosing spondylitis.

The V and J genes are TRBV27 and TRBJ2-7; 9 positions match TRBD2. Unmatched junction bases numbered 4, after V lost 0 bases and J lost 4 bases. The germline CDR1 and CDR2 sequences are MNHEY and SMNVEV (reference sequence). This CDR3 comprises 15 residues. In nucleotides, the CDR3 is TGTGCCAGCAGTTTATCGCCCACTAGCGGGTACGAGCAGTACTTC. It encodes CASSLSPTSGYEQYF.

This clonotype was counted ten times or more. V and J are TRBV29-1 and TRBJ1-1; the D is unclear. V lost 7 bases and J lost 4, with 16 bases in between. The V gene's germline CDR1 is SQVTM and CDR2 ANQGSEA. The CDR3 length is 13 residues. The CDR3 DNA sequence: TGCAGCGCCCTGGGAGGAAGAAGCACTGAAGCTTTCTTT. It yields the protein CSALGGRSTEAFF. The complete variable domain, with remaining parts taken from reference TRBV29-1 and TRBJ1-1, reads SAVISQKPSRDICQRGTSLTIQCQVDSQVTMMFWYRQQPGQSLTLIATANQGSEATYESGFVIDKFPISRPNLTFSTLTVSNMSPEDSSIYLCSALGGRSTEAFFGQGTRLTVV.

This clonotype was recorded a few times. The V gene is TRBV12-3 or TRBV12-4, the J gene TRBJ1-5; tentative D call: TRBD1 (6 bases). V lost 6 bases and J 1 base, leaving 10 bases between the germline ends. This CDR3 has 14 amino acids. The CDR3 reads CASRPRGSNQPQHF. The CDR3 nucleotides are TGTGCCAGCAGGCCCAGGGGCAGCAATCAGCCCCAGCATTTT.

About this clonotype itself: It may be a read error: a sequence one base away is much more abundant. V gene TRBV19 combines with J gene TRBJ1-2; 8 bases are a match to TRBD1. This CDR3 region has 15 residues. Germline CDR1 LNHDA, CDR2 SQIVND (reference sequence). CDR3 sequence reads: CASSTGRTGHNGYIF. The CDR3, as DNA: TGTGCCAGTAGTACGGGAAGGACAGGGCATAACGGCTACATCTTC.

This clonotype was seen a few times. The V call is TRBV5-6, the J call TRBJ1-2; a possible D gene is TRBD1 (5 bases). The CDR3 loop spans 13 amino acids. Trimming pared 4 bases from V and 4 bases from J, leaving 11 bases between. Germline V gene lookup returns CDR1 SGHDT and CDR2 YYEEEE. This chain's CDR3 is CASSTTVVYGYTF. Written as DNA, the CDR3 is TGTGCCAGCAGCACGACAGTTGTCTATGGCTACACCTTC.

This clonotype turned up a few times. The chain is built from TRBV7-9 and TRBJ2-2; TRBD1 aligns across 8 bases. J gave up 2 bases and V 5 bases, and 4 bases lay outside the gene matches. The germline V gene has CDR1 SEHNR and CDR2 FQNEAQ (reference sequence). This CDR3 region has 15 residues. The CDR3 DNA reads as TGTGCCAGCAGCACGGGACAGGCAAACACCGGGGAGCTGTTTTTT. Its translation is CASSTGQANTGELFF.

In this sample, this clonotype turned up a few times. Here the CDR3 DNA reads TGTGCCAGCAGGCATACCGGGACTAGCAGTCAAGAGACCCAGTACTTC. Translating gives CASRHTGTSSQETQYF. The chain combines TRBV2 with TRBJ2-5; TRBD2 agrees at 9 bases. The CDR3 is 16 amino acids. Germline lookup yields CDR1 SNHLY and CDR2 FYNNEI. Losses at the gene ends were 6 bases for V and 2 bases for J; bases not matched to a gene: 10.

The sample holds many counts of this clonotype. V and J are TRBV15 and TRBJ2-3; perhaps TRBD2 as D (6 bases). CDR3 length: 16 amino acids. Germline CDR1 reads LNHNV; CDR2 reads YYDKDF (reference sequence). Trimming left V 0 bases short and J 4 bases short, with 14 bases between. CDR3 in amino acids: CATSRDAAGGADTQYF. The CDR3, as DNA: TGTGCCACCAGCAGAGATGCCGCAGGAGGGGCAGATACGCAGTATTTT.

This clonotype was seen a handful of times. This rearrangement joins TRBV29-1 to TRBJ2-7; 7 bases fit TRBD1. The trim removed 6 bases at V and 3 bases at J, leaving 5 bases unmatched. From germline, CDR1 is SQVTM and CDR2 ANQGSEA. This CDR3 region has 12 residues. CDR3 sequence reads: CSVPGQNYEQYF. The DNA of the CDR3 is TGCAGCGTCCCGGGACAGAACTACGAGCAGTACTTC.

The rearrangement uses TRBV6-5 and TRBJ1-2; 10 bases align to TRBD1. V lost 4 bases to trimming and J lost 8 bases; unmatched junction nucleotides: 7. The germline gives CDR1 MNHEY, CDR2 SVGAGI. CDR3 length: 14 amino acids. In DNA form, the CDR3 reads TGTGCCAGCAGTTCCCTGGGGACAGGGGAGGGCTACACCTTC. Protein product: CASSSLGTGEGYTF.

This clonotype was detected ten times or more. V gene TRBV7-9 combines with J gene TRBJ2-2; D tentatively reads TRBD1 or TRBD2 (5 bases each). The CDR3 runs 15 residues. V lost 8 bases and J 7 bases, leaving 20 bases between the germline ends. Germline assignment: CDR1 SEHNR and CDR2 FQNEAQ (reference sequence). CDR3 DNA sequence: TGTGCCAGCCAGAGGTCGGGGCCCAAGATCGGGGAGCTGTTTTTT. Its protein product is CASQRSGPKIGELFF.

Ten or more counts support this clonotype. The chain links TRBV4-3 to TRBJ2-5; 9 nucleotides match TRBD1. V shed 0 bases, J shed 5 bases, and the junction held 13 bases outside the gene matches. The CDR3 contains 18 residues. Germline V lookup: CDR1 LGHNA, CDR2 YSLEER. This CDR3 is CASSQDIVGTGTGETQYF. DNA of the CDR3: TGCGCCAGCAGCCAAGATATCGTGGGGACAGGGACGGGGGAGACCCAGTACTTC.

V gene TRBV2 combines with J gene TRBJ2-7; D is unclear. Germline V gene lookup returns CDR1 SNHLY and CDR2 FYNNEI. Trimming removed 8 bases from V and 2 bases from J, with 16 bases in between. The CDR3 has 14 amino acids. The CDR3 region is CASAEWTVTYEQYF. The CDR3 DNA sequence: TGTGCCAGCGCTGAGTGGACGGTTACCTACGAGCAGTACTTC.

The chain uses TRBV4-3 and TRBJ2-7, with TRBD1 as a possible D gene (6 bases). Trimming cost V 1 base and J 4 bases, with 11 bases left between them. This CDR3 is 14 amino acids long. Germline V gene data show CDR1 as LGHNA and CDR2 as YSLEER. The CDR3 here is CASSQVRGQYEQYF. The CDR3 DNA follows: TGCGCCAGCAGCCAAGTAAGAGGACAGTACGAGCAGTACTTC.

This sequence joins TRBV2 and TRBJ2-7; D is possibly TRBD2 (6 bases). The CDR3 runs 15 residues. V was shortened by 6 bases and J by 0 bases, with 15 bases between the two germline ends. In germline, CDR1 is SNHLY, CDR2 FYNNEI. The CDR3 protein is CASSETPDYSYEQYF. The CDR3 DNA follows: TGTGCCAGCAGCGAAACCCCGGACTACTCCTACGAGCAGTACTTC.

This clonotype was seen more than once but under ten times. The chain joins TRBV20-1 to TRBJ2-1, with D possibly TRBD2 on 6 matching bases. Germline V lookup: CDR1 DFQATT, CDR2 SNEGSKA (reference sequence). The CDR3 is made up of 15 amino acids. V was shortened by 5 bases and J by 2 bases, with 16 bases between the two germline ends. CDR3 protein: CSAESGGAPYNEQFF. CDR3 sequence (DNA): TGCAGTGCTGAGAGCGGAGGGGCACCCTACAATGAGCAGTTCTTC.

This clonotype was recorded a few times. This chain links TRBV10-2 with TRBJ2-7, with D possibly matching TRBD2 (6 bases). CDR3 size: 13 residues. Trimming removed 0 bases from V and 7 bases from J, with 10 bases in between. Germline CDR1 WSHSY, CDR2 SAAADI. CDR3: CASSESEGGEQYF. CDR3 nucleotides: TGCGCCAGCAGTGAGTCGGAGGGCGGAGAGCAGTACTTC.

The rearrangement uses TRBV5-5 and TRBJ1-3; D uncertain. From germline, CDR1 is SGHKS and CDR2 YYEKEE (reference sequence). V was cut by 5 bases and J by 0 bases, with 12 bases left in between. There are 15 residues in the CDR3. CDR3: CASSFTPSSGNTIYF. CDR3 DNA sequence: TGTGCCAGCAGTTTTACACCTAGCTCTGGAAACACCATATATTTT.

This clonotype was counted between two and nine times. The V gene is TRBV29-1, the J gene TRBJ1-1; TRBD1 is a possible D gene (5 bases). Trimming took off 4 bases at V and 0 bases at J, with 12 bases between the two ends. The germline gives CDR1 SQVTM, CDR2 ANQGSEA. The CDR3 covers 14 residues. The CDR3 is CSVGGGTLNTEAFF. Written as DNA, the CDR3 is TGCAGCGTTGGGGGGGGGACGCTGAACACTGAAGCTTTCTTT.

Comment on this clonotype: Compared with germline, one end of the junction differs, possibly owing to a read error. J is TRBJ1-4 and V is TRBV27; tentative D call: TRBD1 (6 bases). The CDR3 covers 15 residues. Looked up from germline, CDR1 is MNHEY and CDR2 is SMNVEV (reference sequence). DNA for the CDR3: TGTGCCAGCAGATTATACCCGGGGGCTAGTGAAAAACTGTTTTTT. Its translation is CASRLYPGASEKLFF.

The genes are TRBV6-2 or TRBV6-3 and TRBJ1-2; D is ambiguous. Germline V lookup: CDR1 MNHEY, CDR2 SVGEGT. The CDR3 is made up of 11 amino acids. V dropped 2 bases and J dropped 7 bases, with 5 bases sitting between them. Written as DNA, the CDR3 is TGTGCCAGCAGTTACGGGGTTGGCTACACCTTC. Encoded protein: CASSYGVGYTF.

This clonotype was seen more than once but under ten times. This rearrangement joins TRBV10-3 to TRBJ2-7; possibly TRBD1 for D (5 bases). The CDR3 sequence is 13 residues long. Trimming removed 8 bases at V and 1 base at J, with 12 bases between. Germline V gene data show CDR1 as ENHRY and CDR2 as SYGVKD. CDR3 sequence (DNA): TGTGCCATCGCGGCAGGGCAATCCTACGAGCAGTACTTC. This gives the protein CAIAAGQSYEQYF.

A few counts support this clonotype. The rearrangement joins TRBV30 to TRBJ2-1; 8 nucleotides line up with TRBD1. CDR1 and CDR2 (germline): GTSNPN, SVGIG (reference sequence). The ends lost 2 bases at V and 0 bases at J; junction bases unmatched: 3. CDR3 size: 15 residues. The CDR3 region has the DNA TGTGCCTGGAGTTCGGACAGGGTCTCCTACAATGAGCAGTTCTTC. Translating gives CAWSSDRVSYNEQFF. The full variable domain, with the rest looked up from reference TRBV30 and TRBJ2-1, is SQTIHQWPATLVQPVGSPLSLECTVEGTSNPNLYWYRQAAGRGLQLLFYSVGIGQISSEVPQNLSASRPQDRQFILSSKKLLLSDSGFYLCAWSSDRVSYNEQFFGPGTRLTVL.

The chain links TRBV7-8 to TRBJ2-5; 10 bases are shared with TRBD1. J was trimmed by 5 bases and V by 11 bases; bases with no gene match: 8. The CDR3 spans 13 residues. Germline CDR1 reads SGHVS; CDR2 reads FQNEAQ. The CDR3 reads CAGGTGDRETQYF. CDR3 DNA sequence: TGTGCCGGCGGGACAGGGGATAGGGAGACCCAGTACTTC.

The chain carries TRBV5-1 and TRBJ2-1; TRBD1 aligns across 11 bases. The ends lost 1 base at V and 7 bases at J; junction bases unmatched: 4. CDR1 SGHRS and CDR2 YFSETQ come from the germline V gene. This CDR3 has 15 residues. Here the CDR3 reads CASSLWGQGDNEQFF. Here the CDR3 DNA reads TGCGCCAGCAGCTTGTGGGGACAGGGGGATAATGAGCAGTTCTTC.

This chain joins TRBV6-6 and TRBJ1-4; D is unclear. The V and J ends lost 4 bases and 4 bases respectively, with 7 bases between them. CDR3 size: 13 residues. Germline assignment: CDR1 MNHNY and CDR2 SVGAGI (reference sequence). CDR3 region: CASSLGFNEKLFF. The DNA of the CDR3 is TGTGCCAGCAGTTTGGGGTTTAATGAAAAACTGTTTTTT.